One and the same sample provided the 11 T cell receptor beta chains below, sequenced in a study of blood T cell repertoires in COVID-19. This table comes from immunoSEQ multiplex PCR, and its TCRdb copy is limited to in-frame clones, with some not included. This table has 150,000 to 200,000 clones, around 90% appearing once. The sequencing sample was made of peripheral blood. The receptors were sampled from a man between 45 and 60 years old with acute or convalescent COVID-19.

The rearrangement joins TRBV2 to TRBJ2-7; D not resolved. The CDR3 loop spans 12 amino acids. Trimming shortened V by 2 bases and J by 4 bases, and 6 bases separated the two germline ends. CDR1 and CDR2 (germline): SNHLY, FYNNEI. The CDR3 loop reads CASSEQDYEQYF. DNA of the CDR3: TGTGCCAGCAGTGAACAGGATTACGAGCAGTACTTC.

V is TRBV7-9 and J is TRBJ1-1; 9 positions match TRBD1. Losses at the gene ends were 6 bases for V and 11 bases for J; bases not matched to a gene: 16. Per the germline V gene, CDR1 is SEHNR and CDR2 is FQNEAQ (reference sequence). The CDR3 sequence is 15 residues long. The CDR3 nucleotides are TGTGCCAGCAGATGGACCGGGACAGGGAAAGATGACGCTTTCTTT. Translated: CASRWTGTGKDDAFF.

Concerning this clone itself: The identical CDR3 is also encoded by other nucleotide sequences in the sample. The DNA of the CDR3 is TGTGCCAGCTCACCACCCAGCCAAGAGACCCAGTACTTC. Residues: CASSPPSQETQYF. J is TRBJ2-5 and V is TRBV18; no clear D. V lost 0 bases and J 1 base, leaving 3 bases between the germline ends. The CDR3 runs 13 residues. Germline CDR1 KGHSH, CDR2 LQKENI.

The V gene is TRBV5-1, the J gene TRBJ2-7, with 7 bases lining up with TRBD2. CDR1 is SGHRS and CDR2 is YFSETQ in the germline V gene. V shed 2 bases and J 7 bases; nucleotides not matched to a gene: 6. There are 13 residues in the CDR3. The CDR3 loop reads CASSFIGGGEQYF. The CDR3 region has the DNA TGCGCCAGCAGCTTTATCGGGGGAGGGGAGCAGTACTTC.

The V call is TRBV3-1 (or the pseudogene TRBV3-2), the J call TRBJ2-2; 8 nucleotides line up with TRBD2. The CDR3 spans 14 residues. Germline loops: CDR1 LGHDT, CDR2 YNNKEL (reference sequence). After removal of 5 bases from V and 7 bases from J, the junction contained 6 bases not matched to a gene. CDR3 residues: CASSKRGGGGELFF. DNA of the CDR3: TGTGCCAGCAGCAAACGGGGGGGAGGCGGGGAGCTGTTTTTT.

The chain joins TRBV7-2 to TRBJ2-1, with 7 positions matching TRBD1. With V trimmed by 0 bases and J by 8 bases, 7 bases remained unmatched. The CDR3 sequence is 15 residues long. From germline, CDR1 is SGHTA and CDR2 FQGNSA. In nucleotides, the CDR3 is TGTGCCAGCAGCTTAGCGTCGACAGGGTACGATGAGCAGTTCTTC. Translating it yields CASSLASTGYDEQFF.

This chain uses TRBV28 with TRBJ1-1; no reliable D call. The CDR3 is made up of 13 amino acids. Germline values: CDR1 MDHEN, CDR2 SYDVKM. The V and J ends lost 6 bases and 2 bases respectively, with 10 bases between them. The CDR3 DNA reads as TGTGCCAGCAGCCCCAGGTTTAACACTGAAGCTTTCTTT. This translates into CASSPRFNTEAFF.

V is TRBV6-4 and J is TRBJ1-4; D unresolved. The V end lost 4 bases, the J end lost 4 bases, and 13 bases lay between the germline ends. From germline, CDR1 is MRHNA and CDR2 SNTAGT. The length of the CDR3 is 15 residues. CDR3: CASSASMGINEKLFF. CDR3 sequence (DNA): TGTGCCAGCAGTGCCTCAATGGGCATTAATGAAAAACTGTTTTTT.

The chain links TRBV5-1 to TRBJ2-7, with 9 bases aligning to TRBD1. The V gene end was trimmed by 4 bases and the J gene end by 4 bases; junction bases not matched to a gene: 6. Germline V gene lookup returns CDR1 SGHRS and CDR2 YFSETQ. The CDR3 is 14 residues long. The CDR3 DNA reads TGCGCCAGCAGCCCGGACAGGGGAGGTTACGAGCAGTACGTC. Protein sequence: CASSPDRGGYEQYV.

This chain uses TRBV11-2 with TRBJ2-2; 14 bases are a match to TRBD2. Germline V gene sequence: CDR1 SGHAT, CDR2 FQNNGV. The J segment lost 6 bases and the V segment lost 2 bases, leaving 11 bases of the junction unmatched. There are 19 residues in the CDR3. The CDR3 region is CASSLRGLAGDGVAGELFF. The CDR3, as DNA: TGTGCCAGCAGCTTACGGGGACTAGCGGGAGATGGGGTCGCCGGGGAGCTGTTTTTT.

V and J are TRBV7-9 and TRBJ1-3; no definite D call. This CDR3 comprises 15 residues. Trimming stripped 5 bases from V and 0 bases from J, with 11 bases between. Germline lookup yields CDR1 SEHNR and CDR2 FQNEAQ (reference sequence). CDR3 nucleotides: TGTGCCAGCAGCCGCGGCGGGTTCTCTGGAAACACCATATATTTT. Its translation: CASSRGGFSGNTIYF. The full variable domain, its missing parts supplied by reference TRBV7-9 and TRBJ1-3, is DTGVSQNPRHKITKRGQNVTFRCDPISEHNRLYWYRQTLGQGPEFLTYFQNEAQLEKSRLLSDRFSAERPKGSFSTLEIQRTEQGDSAMYLCASSRGGFSGNTIYFGEGSWLTVV.